Shown below are 2 T cell receptor beta chains from a single sample sequenced in a study of blood T cell repertoires in COVID-19. Using immunoSEQ multiplex PCR, the repertoire was profiled, and TCRdb retains in-frame clones only, with some absent. Here the sample spans approximately 150,000 clones, about 87% being singletons. Sequenced: peripheral blood. These receptors originate from a man between 60 and 75 years old with active or convalescent COVID-19.

The genes are TRBV2 and TRBJ2-6; D is ambiguous. The CDR3 contains 15 residues. Germline V CDR1 and CDR2: SNHLY, FYNNEI. V was cut by 5 bases and J by 0 bases, with 8 bases left in between. The CDR3: CASSPVLSGANVLTF. As DNA, the CDR3 is TGTGCCAGCAGTCCGGTCCTCTCTGGGGCCAACGTCCTGACTTTC.

In its sample, this clone was seen once. CDR3 protein: CASSYSTGGDSPLHF. DNA for the CDR3: TGTGCCAGCAGTTACTCGACAGGGGGAGATTCACCCCTCCACTTT. This chain joins TRBV6-6 and TRBJ1-6, with 9 bases identical to TRBD1. With V trimmed by 0 bases and J by 8 bases, 2 bases remained unmatched. CDR1 is MNHNY, CDR2 SVGAGI, per germline (reference sequence). The CDR3 spans 15 residues.